A single sample is the source of the 22 T cell receptor beta chains below, sequenced in a study of T cells in Graves' hyperthyroidism and ophthalmopathy. What was amplified from RNA transcripts were TCR beta CDR3 regions. A set of HTBI primers served as the primers for a first-round RT-PCR of the TCR CDR3. TCRdb recomputed calls from the multiplex PCR reads with MiXCR, one row per CDR3 protein. The sample shows over 45,000 distinct CDR3 sequences, about 50% of them seen only once. Sample: blood. These receptors were collected from a woman younger than 45 with Graves' ophthalmopathy.

This clonotype was picked up many times. The chain links TRBV3-1 to TRBJ1-4; unclear D gene. This CDR3 has 12 residues. Germline V CDR1 and CDR2: LGHDT, YNNKEL (reference sequence). The ends were cut back, 1 base at V and 10 bases at J, with 7 bases in the middle. This CDR3 reads CASSQVGLKLFF. CDR3 DNA: TGTGCCAGCAGCCAAGTGGGGTTAAAACTGTTTTTT.

As for this clonotype: The junction shows a germline mismatch at one end, possibly a read error. This rearrangement joins TRBV9 to TRBJ2-1; D is possibly TRBD2 (6 bases). The length of the CDR3 is 17 residues. Germline V gene sequence: CDR1 SGDLS, CDR2 YYNGEE. CDR3 region: CASSLSLADATRNEQLF. CDR3 DNA: TGTGCCAGCAGTTTATCACTAGCTGACGCCACAAGGAATGAGCAGCTCTTC. Complete variable domain (other parts from reference TRBV9 and TRBJ2-1): DSGVTQTPKHLITATGQRVTLRCSPRSGDLSVYWYQQSLDQGLQFLIQYYNGEERAKGNILERFSAQQFPDLHSELNLSSLELGDSALYFCASSLSLADATRNEQLFGPGTRLTVL.

As to this clonotype: Compared with germline, one end of the junction differs, possibly owing to a read error. The chain has TRBV7-9 and TRBJ2-6, with TRBD1 as a possible D gene (6 bases). The CDR3 covers 13 residues. Germline V lookup: CDR1 SEHNR, CDR2 FQNEAQ (reference sequence). As DNA, the CDR3 is TGTGCCAGCAGCTTGATGCAGGGGAACACTGAAGCTTTC. Translated, it gives CASSLMQGNTEAF. The full variable domain, completed using reference TRBV7-9 and TRBJ2-6, is DTGVSQNPRHKITKRGQNVTFRCDPISEHNRLYWYRQTLGQGPEFLTYFQNEAQLEKSRLLSDRFSAERPKGSFSTLEIQRTEQGDSAMYLCASSLMQGNTEAFGAGSRLTVL.

As regards this clonotype: The junction does not match germline at one end; this may be a read error. This chain joins TRBV15 and TRBJ2-6, with D tentatively TRBD1 or TRBD2 (5 bases each). The CDR3 length is 15 residues. Germline-derived CDR1 and CDR2 are LNHNV and YYDKDF (reference sequence). The CDR3 is CAASTWGSGANVLTF. Here the CDR3 DNA reads TGTGCCGCCAGCACATGGGGGTCTGGGGCCAACGTCCTGACTTTC.

Ten or more counts support this clonotype. V and J are TRBV7-9 and TRBJ1-1, with TRBD1 as a possible D gene (5 bases). From germline, CDR1 is SEHNR and CDR2 FQNEAQ (reference sequence). The CDR3 totals 17 residues. The germline V and J ends were trimmed by 1 base and 2 bases, with 17 bases remaining between them. The CDR3 is CASSLDQGGWGNTEAFF. In DNA form, the CDR3 reads TGTGCCAGCAGCTTAGACCAGGGAGGTTGGGGTAACACTGAAGCTTTCTTT.

On this clonotype itself: Its ends do not fully match the called genes, so a read error is possible. This chain links TRBV5-6 with TRBJ1-2; unclear D gene. Looked up from germline, CDR1 is SGHDT and CDR2 is YYEEEE. This CDR3 has 11 amino acids. CDR3 nucleotide sequence: TGTGCCGGCAGCTTATGGGCTGGCTACACCTTC. Residues: CAGSLWAGYTF.

With respect to this clonotype: The germline gene is not matched at one end of the junction; a read error may be the cause. The chain carries TRBV5-5 and TRBJ1-2; TRBD1 agrees at 7 bases. The CDR3 has 17 amino acids. Germline CDR1 and CDR2: SGHKS and YYEKEE (reference sequence). DNA of the CDR3: TGTGCCAGCAGCTTGGGACAGGGCAGCACTTCTGGCTATGACTACACCTTC. This encodes CASSLGQGSTSGYDYTF.

As DNA, the CDR3 is TGTGCCAGCAGATTGCTGGCGGGAGGGCTCTACGAGCAGTACTTC. Translating it yields CASRLLAGGLYEQYF. V usage is TRBV12-3 or TRBV12-4 and J usage is TRBJ2-7; TRBD2 aligns across 9 bases. The CDR3 consists of 15 residues. Losses at the gene ends were 6 bases for V and 3 bases for J; bases not matched to a gene: 9.

This clonotype was seen repeatedly, ten times or more. This rearrangement joins TRBV9 to TRBJ2-7, with D possibly matching TRBD2 (6 bases). V was pared by 4 bases and J by 3 bases, with 17 bases between. The CDR3 length is 15 residues. The germline V gene encodes CDR1 SGDLS and CDR2 YYNGEE. CDR3 nucleotide sequence: TGTGCCAGCAGCTCAGAGGAGGGATTTAGCTACGAGCAGTACTTC. Translating gives CASSSEEGFSYEQYF.

The table lists this clonotype with a few counts. J is TRBJ1-1 and V is TRBV29-1; D is uncertain. V gave up 4 bases and J gave up 0 bases, with 9 bases separating them. The CDR3 contains 13 residues. Looked up from germline, CDR1 is SQVTM and CDR2 is ANQGSEA. Written as DNA, the CDR3 is TGCAGCGTTGCAAGGTTTATGAACACTGAAGCTTTCTTT. Protein product: CSVARFMNTEAFF.

About this clonotype itself: This may arise from a read error, as a much more abundant clone is one base away. This chain uses TRBV24-1 with TRBJ1-2; tentative D call: TRBD1 (5 bases). There are 14 residues in the CDR3. Trimming stripped 7 bases from V and 2 bases from J, with 13 bases between. CDR1 is KGHDR, CDR2 SFDVKD, per germline. CDR3: CATSPGRSNYGYTF. The CDR3 bases are TGTGCCACCAGCCCGGGACGGAGCAACTATGGCTACACCTTC.

This clonotype was seen a few times. The rearrangement joins TRBV28 to TRBJ1-1; D not certain. The CDR3 length is 11 residues. Per germline, CDR1 MDHEN and CDR2 SYDVKM. Trimming left V 2 bases short and J 6 bases short, with 4 bases between. CDR3 sequence: CASSLDSEAFF. CDR3 DNA: TGTGCCAGCAGTTTAGACTCTGAAGCTTTCTTT.

The gene calls are TRBV29-1 and TRBJ2-3; 11 nucleotides line up with TRBD1. This CDR3 contains 13 residues. Germline V gene data show CDR1 as SQVTM and CDR2 as ANQGSEA. The CDR3 region has the DNA TGCAGTCCGGGGACAGGGGGACCAGATACGCAGTATTTT. This gives the protein CSPGTGGPDTQYF.

This clonotype was recorded at least ten times. The chain combines TRBV7-3 with TRBJ2-1; D is ambiguous. Germline V gene data show CDR1 as SGHTA and CDR2 as FQGTGA. The V and J ends lost 1 base and 8 bases respectively, with 12 bases between them. CDR3 length: 14 amino acids. The CDR3 DNA reads as TGTGCCAGCAGCTTAAAGGGCCGAGTGGATGAGCAGTTCTTC. Encoded protein: CASSLKGRVDEQFF.

This clonotype has at least ten counts. The rearrangement links TRBV4-1 to TRBJ2-7; D is unresolved. This CDR3 region has 14 residues. CDR1 is MGHRA and CDR2 is YSYEKL in the germline V gene. V was shortened by 1 base and J by 3 bases, with 10 bases between the two germline ends. The CDR3 sequence is CASSQGNRVYEQYF. The CDR3 nucleotides are TGCGCCAGCAGCCAAGGTAATAGGGTCTACGAGCAGTACTTC.

V and J are TRBV15 and TRBJ2-5, with TRBD1 matching 8 bases. The CDR3 sequence is 16 residues long. Trimming cost V 5 bases and J 9 bases; bases outside gene matches: 17. Germline V lookup: CDR1 LNHNV, CDR2 YYDKDF (reference sequence). The CDR3 DNA follows: TGTGCCACCAGCGGAATTAGACAGGGGACGAATCAGCCCCAGTACTTC. Translated, it gives CATSGIRQGTNQPQYF.

The rearrangement uses TRBV7-2 and TRBJ2-3, with TRBD1 as a possible D gene (5 bases). The CDR3 spans 14 residues. CDR1 is SGHTA, CDR2 FQGNSA, per germline. V lost 2 bases and J 11 bases, leaving 17 bases between the germline ends. This chain's CDR3 is CASSLQVLDNEQYF. In DNA, the CDR3 is TGTGCCAGCAGCTTACAGGTCTTGGACAATGAGCAGTATTTT.

This clonotype was counted ten times or more. This sequence joins TRBV5-7 and TRBJ2-7; D perhaps matches TRBD2 (5 bases). TRBV5-7 is known as an ORF, though its function is uncertain. The CDR3 has 15 amino acids. V was clipped by 6 bases and J by 2 bases, with 18 bases between them. CDR3 in amino acids: CASNKEGLTAYEQYF. CDR3 sequence (DNA): TGTGCCAGCAATAAAGAGGGTTTAACCGCCTACGAGCAGTACTTC.

This clonotype was counted at least ten times. The gene calls are TRBV6-1 and TRBJ2-7, with TRBD2 matching 8 bases. The germline V gene has CDR1 MNHNS and CDR2 SASEGT. The CDR3 has 15 amino acids. V was clipped by 2 bases and J by 3 bases; unmatched bases: 6. The CDR3 DNA sequence: TGTGCCAGCAGTGAACTAGGGACTAGTGACTACGAGCAGTACTTC. It is translated as CASSELGTSDYEQYF.

This rearrangement joins TRBV27 to TRBJ2-2; D possibly corresponds to TRBD2 (6 bases). The CDR3 is 16 amino acids. The V gene's germline CDR1 is MNHEY and CDR2 SMNVEV (reference sequence). V was pared by 2 bases and J by 4 bases, with 14 bases between. The CDR3 bases are TGTGCCAGCAGTTTAGAGGCTTGGCGGGGCACCGGGGAGCTGTTTTTT. Amino acids: CASSLEAWRGTGELFF.

As regards this clonotype: The final CDR3 position lacks the conserved phenylalanine or tryptophan, pointing to a likely read error. This sequence joins TRBV7-4 and TRBJ2-6; D remains unclear. The CDR3 loop spans 16 amino acids. Germline V gives CDR1 SGHVT, CDR2 SQSDAQ. CDR3 coding DNA: TGCGCCAGCAGCCAAGCGAGCCGCTCTGGGGCCAACGTCCTGACTGTC. Its protein product is CASSQASRSGANVLTV.

In this sample, this clonotype turned up a few times. The chain couples TRBV3-1 to TRBJ2-7; no reliable D call. The CDR3 totals 12 residues. Germline V lookup: CDR1 LGHDT, CDR2 YNNKEL (reference sequence). Trimming removed 3 bases from V and 2 bases from J, with 5 bases in between. The CDR3 here is CASSHGAYEQYF. The DNA of the CDR3 is TGTGCCAGCAGCCATGGAGCCTACGAGCAGTACTTC.